The 30 T cell receptor beta chains reported below all come from one sample, sequenced in a study of blood T cell repertoires in COVID-19. Profiled with immunoSEQ multiplex PCR; TCRdb holds only in-frame clones, not every one. The sample has some 150,000 clones, 80% to 85% seen once. Sequenced: peripheral blood. The receptors originated from a woman aged 80 or over with acute or convalescent COVID-19.

CDR3 in amino acids: CASRDNPIGRGYNSPLHF. CDR3 sequence (DNA): TGTGCCAGTCGAGATAACCCCATTGGTCGCGGATATAATTCACCCCTCCACTTT. J is TRBJ1-6 and V is TRBV18; D ambiguous. Germline V gives CDR1 KGHSH, CDR2 LQKENI. Trimming shortened V by 9 bases and J by 4 bases, and 25 bases separated the two germline ends. This CDR3 contains 18 residues.

The chain joins TRBV5-4 to TRBJ2-5; 7 bases line up with TRBD1. The CDR3 is made up of 14 amino acids. The germline V gene has CDR1 SGHNT and CDR2 YYREEE (reference sequence). With V trimmed by 4 bases and J by 3 bases, 6 bases remained unmatched. The CDR3 bases are TGTGCCAGCAGCCGGGGACAGTTTAAAGAGACCCAGTACTTC. Translation: CASSRGQFKETQYF.

CDR3 sequence reads: CASRVMGTAYTEAFF. CDR3 sequence (DNA): TGTGCCAGCAGAGTGATGGGGACAGCCTACACTGAAGCTTTCTTT. The V call is TRBV2, the J call TRBJ1-1; TRBD1 agrees at 7 bases. Germline-derived CDR1 and CDR2 are SNHLY and FYNNEI. CDR3 length: 15 amino acids. J was trimmed by 3 bases and V by 6 bases; bases with no gene match: 10. Using reference TRBV2 and TRBJ1-1 for the parts outside the CDR3, the full variable domain is EPEVTQTPSHQVTQMGQEVILRCVPISNHLYFYWYRQILGQKVEFLVSFYNNEISEKSEIFDDQFSVERPDGSNFTLKIRSTKLEDSAMYFCASRVMGTAYTEAFFGQGTRLTVV.

This clone was seen a handful of times. The chain joins TRBV19 to TRBJ2-1; 13 bases are a match to TRBD2. V lost 2 bases and J lost 9; bases outside the gene matches: 10. The CDR3 covers 17 residues. The germline gives CDR1 LNHDA, CDR2 SQIVND (reference sequence). CDR3: CASSIRGRGLAGAEQFF. The CDR3 region has the DNA TGTGCCAGTAGTATACGGGGGAGAGGACTAGCGGGAGCTGAGCAGTTCTTC.

This clone showed up just once. J is TRBJ1-2 and V is TRBV10-1; D is perhaps TRBD1 (5 bases). V lost 0 bases and J lost 1, with 15 bases in between. The CDR3 length is 17 residues. Germline CDR1 WNHNN, CDR2 SYGVQD (reference sequence). The CDR3 bases are TGCGCCAGCAGTGAGTCGGATGCAGGGAAACGTAACTATGGCTACACCTTC. This codes for CASSESDAGKRNYGYTF.

The genes are TRBV14 and TRBJ1-4; D unclear. CDR3 length: 13 amino acids. Germline loops: CDR1 SGHDN, CDR2 FVKESK. The germline V and J ends were trimmed by 2 bases and 5 bases, with 6 bases remaining between them. DNA for the CDR3: TGTGCCAGCAGCCAATCGTTAAATGAAAAACTGTTTTTT. Translation gives CASSQSLNEKLFF.

J is TRBJ1-2 and V is TRBV5-1; the D is unclear. The CDR3 length is 14 residues. Trimming took off 1 base at V and 8 bases at J, with 15 bases between the two ends. In germline, CDR1 is SGHRS, CDR2 YFSETQ. The CDR3 nucleotides read TGCGCCAGCAGCTTGTCCCCGCAGGTTGAAGGCTACACCTTC. It translates to CASSLSPQVEGYTF. The full variable domain, its missing parts supplied by reference TRBV5-1 and TRBJ1-2, is KAGVTQTPRYLIKTRGQQVTLSCSPISGHRSVSWYQQTPGQGLQFLFEYFSETQRNKGNFPGRFSGRQFSNSRSEMNVSTLELGDSALYLCASSLSPQVEGYTFGSGTRLTVV.

This clone has just one count. The V call is TRBV24-1, the J call TRBJ2-5; 9 positions match TRBD2. CDR3 length: 15 amino acids. V trimming: 4 bases; J trimming: 5 bases; junction bases outside the gene matches: 7. Germline loops: CDR1 KGHDR, CDR2 SFDVKD. CDR3 sequence: CATSEGSGGRETQYF. CDR3 DNA: TGTGCCACCAGTGAAGGCAGCGGGGGGCGTGAGACCCAGTACTTC.

V gene TRBV11-2 combines with J gene TRBJ2-7, with TRBD2 matching over 8 bases. This CDR3 contains 14 residues. Germline V gives CDR1 SGHAT, CDR2 FQNNGV. Trimming took 2 bases from V and 4 from J; bases not matched to a gene: 4. DNA for the CDR3: TGTGCCAGCAGCTTAACGGCTAGCGGGTACGAGCAGTACTTC. Its protein product is CASSLTASGYEQYF.

The rearrangement links TRBV20-1 to TRBJ1-2; D remains unclear. Germline V gene lookup returns CDR1 DFQATT and CDR2 SNEGSKA (reference sequence). Trimming left V 3 bases short and J 2 bases short, with 7 bases between. The CDR3 contains 12 residues. CDR3 sequence: CSASGENYGYTF. As DNA, the CDR3 is TGCAGTGCTAGTGGGGAGAACTATGGCTACACCTTC.

The V gene is TRBV10-3, the J gene TRBJ2-1; TRBD2 is a possible D gene (5 bases). The CDR3 spans 12 residues. CDR1 and CDR2 from the germline V gene are ENHRY and SYGVKD. V was trimmed by 7 bases and J by 15 bases, leaving 19 bases between them. The CDR3 sequence: CAITEPTGSRFF. CDR3 DNA: TGTGCCATCACCGAACCCACGGGGTCCCGGTTCTTC.

The chain links TRBV27 to TRBJ1-1; D perhaps matches TRBD1 (6 bases). Germline V gene data show CDR1 as MNHEY and CDR2 as SMNVEV (reference sequence). CDR3 length equals 15 residues. The germline V and J ends were trimmed by 7 bases and 4 bases, with 19 bases remaining between them. The chain's CDR3 is CASNKGDVVGTEAFF. CDR3 coding DNA: TGTGCCAGCAACAAGGGGGATGTGGTCGGCACTGAAGCTTTCTTT.

This clone was seen more than once but under ten times. The CDR3 nucleotides read TGTGCCAGTATCCGTAACGCCTGGCAGCGGGGTGAAAAACTGTTTTTT. Protein sequence: CASIRNAWQRGEKLFF. The V and J genes are TRBV19 and TRBJ1-4; D not resolved. The CDR3 has 16 amino acids. CDR1 is LNHDA and CDR2 is SQIVND in the germline V gene (reference sequence). The V gene lost 7 bases and the J gene lost 7 bases, with 22 bases spanning the gap.

V is TRBV2 and J is TRBJ2-1, with D tentatively TRBD2 (7 bases). Germline CDR1 and CDR2: SNHLY and FYNNEI. The CDR3 is 11 amino acids. V lost 6 bases to trimming and J lost 10 bases, with 10 bases between them. CDR3 nucleotide sequence: TGTGCCAGCAGCCCGGGGGGCGAGCAGTTCTTC. This encodes CASSPGGEQFF.

The gene calls are TRBV9 and TRBJ2-1, with 9 bases aligning to TRBD2. Germline trimming cut 0 bases from V and 5 bases from J; bases unmatched to any gene: 15. In germline, CDR1 is SGDLS, CDR2 YYNGEE. This CDR3 is 19 amino acids long. CDR3 coding DNA: TGTGCCAGCAGCGTAGACCCCCCCCAACGGCTAGCGGGAAACAATGAGCAGTTCTTC. It specifies CASSVDPPQRLAGNNEQFF.

The rearrangement links TRBV28 to TRBJ1-3; TRBD1 might be the D (6 bases). Trimming pared 6 bases from V and 6 bases from J, leaving 21 bases between. The CDR3 runs 16 residues. Looked up from germline, CDR1 is MDHEN and CDR2 is SYDVKM. The CDR3 protein is CASSPITYRVENTIYF. The CDR3 DNA reads TGTGCCAGCAGCCCTATCACATACAGGGTCGAAAACACCATATATTTT.

V gene TRBV3-1 (or the pseudogene TRBV3-2) combines with J gene TRBJ2-7; TRBD2 aligns across 11 bases. With V trimmed by 2 bases and J by 5 bases, 8 bases remained unmatched. The CDR3 contains 16 residues. Germline V CDR1 and CDR2: LGHDT, YNNKEL (reference sequence). CDR3 protein: CASSQWISGGANEQYF. CDR3 DNA sequence: TGTGCCAGCAGCCAATGGATTAGCGGGGGGGCCAACGAGCAGTACTTC.

The rearrangement joins TRBV3-1 (or the pseudogene TRBV3-2) to TRBJ2-5; 13 bases agree with TRBD2. Germline trimming cut 0 bases from V and 9 bases from J; bases unmatched to any gene: 19. CDR3 size: 20 residues. Per germline, CDR1 LGHDT and CDR2 YNNKEL (reference sequence). In nucleotides, the CDR3 is TGTGCCAGCAGCCAAGATCGGCTCGGGACTAGCGGGGCTTTCCGTAGACCCCAGTACTTC. Its translation: CASSQDRLGTSGAFRRPQYF.

The chain uses TRBV27 and TRBJ2-2; TRBD1 matches at 11 bases. The trim removed 3 bases at V and 4 bases at J, leaving 1 base unmatched. Germline CDR1 is MNHEY and CDR2 is SMNVEV (reference sequence). This CDR3 has 15 amino acids. The CDR3 spells CASSFGQGATGELFF. The CDR3 region has the DNA TGTGCCAGCAGTTTCGGACAGGGGGCCACCGGGGAGCTGTTTTTT.

The genes are TRBV13 and TRBJ1-6; D gene uncertain. The V and J ends lost 0 bases and 2 bases respectively, with 11 bases between them. This CDR3 is 17 amino acids long. The germline V gene encodes CDR1 PRHDT and CDR2 FYEKMQ (reference sequence). In DNA, the CDR3 is TGTGCCAGCAGCTTAGGAAACTCCGGGGCCTATAATTCACCCCTCCACTTT. Its protein product is CASSLGNSGAYNSPLHF.

The J gene is TRBJ1-4, the V gene TRBV5-1, with TRBD1 matching over 8 bases. CDR1 is SGHRS, CDR2 YFSETQ, per germline. V lost 7 bases to trimming and J lost 7 bases; unmatched junction nucleotides: 12. This CDR3 spans 15 amino acids. CDR3 sequence reads: CASAQGGYQSEKLFF. CDR3 bases: TGCGCCAGCGCACAGGGGGGGTACCAGAGTGAAAAACTGTTTTTT. Supplemented by reference TRBV5-1 and TRBJ1-4, the full variable domain reads KAGVTQTPRYLIKTRGQQVTLSCSPISGHRSVSWYQQTPGQGLQFLFEYFSETQRNKGNFPGRFSGRQFSNSRSEMNVSTLELGDSALYLCASAQGGYQSEKLFFGSGTQLSVL.

J is TRBJ2-2 and V is TRBV6-5; 12 positions match TRBD1. The CDR3 totals 15 residues. V was clipped by 7 bases and J by 7 bases; unmatched bases: 7. The germline V gene has CDR1 MNHEY and CDR2 SVGAGI. The CDR3 sequence is CASKPGQGASGELFF. CDR3 sequence (DNA): TGTGCCAGCAAACCGGGACAGGGGGCAAGCGGGGAGCTGTTTTTT.

This clone was seen once. The J gene is TRBJ1-5, the V gene TRBV19, with D maybe TRBD1 (5 bases). The V gene lost 1 base and the J gene lost 4 bases, with 14 bases spanning the gap. This CDR3 is built from 16 residues. CDR1 LNHDA and CDR2 SQIVND come from the germline V gene (reference sequence). The CDR3 sequence is CASSIVFRERNQPQHF. In DNA, the CDR3 is TGTGCCAGTAGTATAGTGTTCAGGGAACGGAATCAGCCCCAGCATTTT. Full variable domain (remainder filled in from reference TRBV19 and TRBJ1-5): DGGITQSPKYLFRKEGQNVTLSCEQNLNHDAMYWYRQDPGQGLRLIYYSQIVNDFQKGDIAEGYSVSREKKESFPLTVTSAQKNPTAFYLCASSIVFRERNQPQHFGDGTRLSIL.

The rearrangement uses TRBV5-1 and TRBJ1-1, with 7 positions matching TRBD1. The CDR3 sequence is 14 residues long. The germline CDR1 and CDR2 sequences are SGHRS and YFSETQ. After removal of 8 bases from V and 1 base from J, the junction contained 8 bases not matched to a gene. CDR3 residues: CASTTGDPNTEAFF. The DNA of the CDR3 is TGCGCCAGTACTACAGGGGACCCGAACACTGAAGCTTTCTTT.

The CDR3 loop is CASSIVYPGDTGELFF. CDR3 bases: TGTGCCAGTAGTATAGTATATCCGGGTGACACCGGGGAGCTGTTTTTT. V is TRBV19 and J is TRBJ2-2; D unresolved. CDR1 is LNHDA, CDR2 SQIVND, per germline (reference sequence). V dropped 1 base and J dropped 3 bases, with 12 bases sitting between them. The CDR3 loop spans 16 amino acids.

The genes are TRBV5-1 and TRBJ1-2; D is undetermined. There are 17 residues in the CDR3. Trimming removed 0 bases from V and 5 bases from J, with 20 bases in between. Germline CDR1 and CDR2: SGHRS and YFSETQ. CDR3 loop: CASSLALQAYPRYGYTF. DNA for the CDR3: TGCGCCAGCAGCTTGGCACTCCAGGCCTACCCAAGGTATGGCTACACCTTC. The complete variable domain, with remaining parts taken from reference TRBV5-1 and TRBJ1-2, reads KAGVTQTPRYLIKTRGQQVTLSCSPISGHRSVSWYQQTPGQGLQFLFEYFSETQRNKGNFPGRFSGRQFSNSRSEMNVSTLELGDSALYLCASSLALQAYPRYGYTFGSGTRLTVV.

V and J are TRBV19 and TRBJ1-5, with a tentative D call TRBD1 (6 bases). The germline V and J ends were trimmed by 3 bases and 7 bases, with 7 bases remaining between them. Germline V CDR1 and CDR2: LNHDA, SQIVND (reference sequence). The CDR3 is 12 amino acids. DNA of the CDR3: TGTGCCAGTAGTATCAGGGGACAGCCCCAGCATTTT. Protein: CASSIRGQPQHF. The full variable domain, rest sourced from reference TRBV19 and TRBJ1-5, is DGGITQSPKYLFRKEGQNVTLSCEQNLNHDAMYWYRQDPGQGLRLIYYSQIVNDFQKGDIAEGYSVSREKKESFPLTVTSAQKNPTAFYLCASSIRGQPQHFGDGTRLSIL.

The CDR3 sequence is CASSSRAGLSYEQYF. CDR3 sequence (DNA): TGTGCCAGCAGTTCGAGGGCAGGACTCTCCTACGAGCAGTACTTC. V gene TRBV27 combines with J gene TRBJ2-7; tentative D call: TRBD2 (5 bases). The length of the CDR3 is 15 residues. Per germline, CDR1 MNHEY and CDR2 SMNVEV (reference sequence). V lost 4 bases and J 0 bases, leaving 13 bases between the germline ends.

This clone appeared a few times. This chain connects TRBV4-1 to TRBJ1-4; TRBD1 might be the D (6 bases). Per the germline V gene, CDR1 is MGHRA and CDR2 is YSYEKL. This CDR3 comprises 14 residues. V dropped 4 bases and J dropped 5 bases, with 11 bases sitting between them. CDR3 in DNA: TGCGCCAGCAGCCGCTGGACAGCGAATGAAAAACTGTTTTTT. This sequence encodes CASSRWTANEKLFF.

The chain joins TRBV11-2 to TRBJ2-1; 11 bases map to TRBD2. Germline V gene sequence: CDR1 SGHAT, CDR2 FQNNGV. This CDR3 comprises 15 residues. V was clipped by 5 bases and J by 4 bases; unmatched bases: 4. CDR3 DNA sequence: TGTGCCAGCAGCCGACTAGCGGGACTATACAATGAGCAGTTCTTC. Protein: CASSRLAGLYNEQFF.